The clone carrying this T cell receptor (beta chain) has ten or more counts. Its antigen is currently unknown. The data derive from a study of T cells in Graves' hyperthyroidism and ophthalmopathy. CDR3 length: 14 amino acids. V dropped 6 bases and J dropped 3 bases, with 12 bases sitting between them. Study-wide results and limits: Blood also carried most thyroid clonotypes expanded above 0.001.

Amplification of TCR beta CDR3 regions used RNA as the template. The HTBI primer set served for first-round RT-PCR of the TCR CDR3. Each CDR3 protein is one row after TCRdb ran MiXCR on the multiplex PCR reads. The repertoire holds about 520,000 distinct CDR3 sequences, with roughly 25% as singletons. Ophthalmopathy cases met thresholds of Clinical Activity Score at least 3, NOSPECS grade at least 4 and duration under 3 months. The PBMCs had their origin in roughly 10 ml of fresh peripheral blood. Sequenced sample: blood. This clonotype was obtained from a woman in her 30s with Graves' ophthalmopathy. V gene TRBV12-3 or TRBV12-4 combines with J gene TRBJ1-5; weak D call: TRBD1 (6 bases). CDR3 nucleotides: TGTGCCAGCAGAACCGGGACATCCAATCAGCCCCAGCATTTT. Protein product: CASRTGTSNQPQHF.